Below, 26 T cell receptor beta chains from the same sample are listed, as sequenced in a study of blood T cell repertoires in COVID-19. Sequencing was performed with immunoSEQ multiplex PCR; in TCRdb, only in-frame clones are kept and a portion is missing. The data contain 35,000 to 45,000 clones, approximately 70% of them singletons. The specimen sequenced was peripheral blood. The receptors stem from an elderly man with acute or convalescent COVID-19.

This clone turned up a few times. V and J are TRBV14 and TRBJ1-1; D is unresolved. The CDR3 has 14 residues. Germline V gene sequence: CDR1 SGHDN, CDR2 FVKESK. V lost 4 bases to trimming and J lost 3 bases, with 12 bases between them. DNA of the CDR3: TGTGCCAGCAGCCTCCGACTGGCGGACACTGAAGCTTTCTTT. Translation gives CASSLRLADTEAFF.

This clone was counted between two and nine times. Here the CDR3 reads CASSASGGYTF. The DNA for the CDR3 is TGTGCCAGTAGTGCCAGCGGCGGCTACACCTTC. J is TRBJ1-2 and V is TRBV19, with D unresolved. CDR1 is LNHDA, CDR2 SQIVND, per germline (reference sequence). CDR3 size: 11 residues. The V end was cut by 5 bases, the J end by 8 bases, with 9 bases between.

The chain carries TRBV28 and TRBJ2-7; no definite D call. CDR1 MDHEN and CDR2 SYDVKM come from the germline V gene. Trimming removed 3 bases at V and 4 bases at J, with 4 bases between. The CDR3 is 11 residues long. The CDR3 reads CASSFMYEQYF. The DNA of the CDR3 is TGTGCCAGCAGTTTTATGTACGAGCAGTACTTC.

The rearrangement joins TRBV24-1 to TRBJ2-1, with a tentative D call TRBD1 (6 bases). The CDR3 runs to 13 residues. V lost 5 bases to trimming and J lost 6 bases, with 10 bases between them. In germline, CDR1 is KGHDR, CDR2 SFDVKD. The CDR3 region is CATSGLGGNEQFF. The CDR3 region has the DNA TGTGCCACCAGTGGCCTAGGGGGCAATGAGCAGTTCTTC.

V and J are TRBV27 and TRBJ2-7, with 8 bases matching TRBD2. J was trimmed by 9 bases and V by 5 bases; bases with no gene match: 9. Germline CDR1 MNHEY, CDR2 SMNVEV (reference sequence). CDR3 length: 13 amino acids. CDR3 in amino acids: CASSQDLAGPQYF. DNA for the CDR3: TGTGCCAGCAGTCAGGATTTAGCGGGACCGCAGTACTTC.

This chain links TRBV6-2 or TRBV6-3 with TRBJ2-7; 10 bases line up with TRBD2. V lost 2 bases, J lost 2 bases, and 12 bases stayed unmatched. The CDR3 extends over 18 amino acids. Germline V CDR1 and CDR2: MNHEY, SVGEGT. In DNA form, the CDR3 reads TGTGCCAGCAGTTACACCCGGGGCAGGACTAGCGGAACCTACGAGCAGTACTTC. Residues: CASSYTRGRTSGTYEQYF.

The V and J genes are TRBV20-1 and TRBJ2-1; D perhaps matches TRBD2 (6 bases). V was trimmed by 6 bases and J by 2 bases, leaving 17 bases between them. The CDR3 extends over 15 amino acids. Per germline, CDR1 DFQATT and CDR2 SNEGSKA (reference sequence). This chain's CDR3 is CSASRSGLTYNEQFF. In DNA form, the CDR3 reads TGCAGTGCCAGTCGGAGCGGGCTTACCTACAATGAGCAGTTCTTC.

The V gene is TRBV28, the J gene TRBJ2-7, with TRBD2 as a possible D gene (5 bases). The CDR3 extends over 14 amino acids. Germline-derived CDR1 and CDR2 are MDHEN and SYDVKM. Trimming pared 5 bases from V and 6 bases from J, leaving 17 bases between. The CDR3 loop is CASSRERERREQYF. The CDR3 region has the DNA TGTGCCAGCAGTAGGGAGAGGGAAAGACGCGAGCAGTACTTC.

This clone was seen only a few times. This chain joins TRBV5-6 and TRBJ2-7; 7 nucleotides match TRBD1. Unmatched junction bases numbered 4, after V lost 2 bases and J lost 5 bases. The CDR3 is made up of 13 amino acids. CDR1 and CDR2 (germline): SGHDT, YYEEEE. CDR3 residues: CASSFDRAHEQYF. DNA for the CDR3: TGTGCCAGCAGCTTCGACAGGGCCCACGAGCAGTACTTC.

The genes are TRBV28 and TRBJ2-1; 8 nucleotides match TRBD1. This CDR3 spans 15 amino acids. Germline V gene sequence: CDR1 MDHEN, CDR2 SYDVKM. Trimming cost V 5 bases and J 15 bases; bases outside gene matches: 18. Written as DNA, the CDR3 is TGTGCCAGCAGTCGACAGGGGACGAAGCTGGCCGAGTGGTTCTTC. Translating it yields CASSRQGTKLAEWFF.

The sample holds one count of this clone. V gene TRBV3-1 (or the pseudogene TRBV3-2) combines with J gene TRBJ1-2; a weak D match, TRBD1 (5 bases). Germline-derived CDR1 and CDR2 are LGHDT and YNNKEL (reference sequence). V lost 4 bases and J 0 bases, leaving 15 bases between the germline ends. The CDR3 is 16 amino acids. The CDR3 coding sequence is TGTGCCAGCAGCCCGGCTGCGGGGCGGGCTAACTATGGCTACACCTTC. Translation gives CASSPAAGRANYGYTF.

V usage is TRBV2 and J usage is TRBJ1-1; D unclear. V was clipped by 5 bases and J by 5 bases, with 12 bases between them. CDR1 and CDR2 (germline): SNHLY, FYNNEI. This CDR3 has 13 residues. In DNA form, the CDR3 reads TGTGCCAGCAGTAGGACTGGAGTGACTGAAGCTTTCTTT. This sequence encodes CASSRTGVTEAFF.

The chain couples TRBV19 to TRBJ1-1; 10 positions agree with TRBD1. The CDR3 is 16 amino acids. V was pared by 7 bases and J by 4 bases, with 12 bases of the junction left unmatched. The germline CDR1 and CDR2 sequences are LNHDA and SQIVND (reference sequence). As DNA, the CDR3 is TGTGCCAGTACCCCTAGGGACAGGGGATGGATCACTGAAGCTTTCTTT. The encoded protein is CASTPRDRGWITEAFF. Full variable domain (remainder filled in from reference TRBV19 and TRBJ1-1): DGGITQSPKYLFRKEGQNVTLSCEQNLNHDAMYWYRQDPGQGLRLIYYSQIVNDFQKGDIAEGYSVSREKKESFPLTVTSAQKNPTAFYLCASTPRDRGWITEAFFGQGTRLTVV.

The chain carries TRBV7-9 and TRBJ2-7, with 8 bases fitting TRBD1. The CDR3 is 14 residues long. V lost 5 bases, J lost 7 bases, and 10 bases stayed unmatched. Germline V gene sequence: CDR1 SEHNR, CDR2 FQNEAQ (reference sequence). CDR3 sequence: CASSHDRGGREQYF. The CDR3 nucleotides read TGTGCCAGCAGCCACGACAGGGGAGGTAGGGAGCAGTACTTC.

The genes are TRBV6-5 and TRBJ1-1, with D possibly TRBD1 on 5 matching bases. There are 15 residues in the CDR3. Per germline, CDR1 MNHEY and CDR2 SVGAGI. V shed 7 bases and J shed 1 base, with 16 bases lying between them. CDR3: CASTRTNLPNTEAFF. The CDR3 coding sequence is TGTGCCAGCACCAGGACAAATTTACCGAACACTGAAGCTTTCTTT.

The chain has TRBV7-9 and TRBJ2-2; the D gene is possibly TRBD1 (6 bases). The CDR3 length is 15 residues. V gave up 5 bases and J gave up 0 bases, with 10 bases separating them. Germline CDR1 and CDR2: SEHNR and FQNEAQ (reference sequence). The CDR3 loop is CASSPGATNTGELFF. In nucleotides, the CDR3 is TGTGCCAGCAGCCCAGGGGCGACGAACACCGGGGAGCTGTTTTTT.

The chain links TRBV6-1 to TRBJ1-2, with D possibly being TRBD1 (5 bases). Trimming pared 5 bases from V and 6 bases from J, leaving 10 bases between. There are 12 residues in the CDR3. Germline V gene data show CDR1 as MNHNS and CDR2 as SASEGT. The CDR3: CASSMDIDGYTF. The CDR3 DNA is TGTGCCAGCAGTATGGACATCGATGGCTACACCTTC.

V gene TRBV19 combines with J gene TRBJ1-5, with a tentative D call TRBD1 (5 bases). CDR1 and CDR2 from the germline V gene are LNHDA and SQIVND (reference sequence). Trimming removed 4 bases from V and 6 bases from J, with 10 bases in between. The CDR3 runs to 13 residues. CDR3 sequence reads: CASSSQTVQPQHF. CDR3 nucleotides: TGTGCCAGTAGTAGCCAGACAGTTCAGCCCCAGCATTTT.

This clone appeared a few times. The rearrangement links TRBV30 to TRBJ1-5; D remains ambiguous. V gave up 1 base and J gave up 0 bases, with 4 bases separating them. The CDR3 is made up of 13 amino acids. The germline V gene encodes CDR1 GTSNPN and CDR2 SVGIG (reference sequence). CDR3 nucleotides: TGTGCCTGGAGTGGAGCTAGCAATCAGCCCCAGCATTTT. It translates to CAWSGASNQPQHF.

This clone has only a few counts. V usage is TRBV28 and J usage is TRBJ2-7; 11 bases are shared with TRBD2. This CDR3 has 15 residues. Looked up from germline, CDR1 is MDHEN and CDR2 is SYDVKM. Trimming took 4 bases from V and 4 from J; bases not matched to a gene: 6. The CDR3 bases are TGTGCCAGCAGTTCTATAGCGGGAGGGGAGTACGAGCAGTACTTC. This encodes CASSSIAGGEYEQYF.

The J gene is TRBJ2-1, the V gene TRBV19, with 9 bases lining up with TRBD2. Germline V gives CDR1 LNHDA, CDR2 SQIVND (reference sequence). Losses at the gene ends were 1 base for V and 7 bases for J; bases not matched to a gene: 5. This CDR3 is 15 amino acids long. CDR3 region: CASSIGSGRLNEQFF. For the CDR3, the DNA is TGTGCCAGTAGTATAGGGAGCGGGAGGTTGAATGAGCAGTTCTTC.

The gene calls are TRBV18 and TRBJ2-3; TRBD1 might be the D (6 bases). The V end lost 1 base, the J end lost 2 bases, and 22 bases lay between the germline ends. In germline, CDR1 is KGHSH, CDR2 LQKENI. The length of the CDR3 is 19 residues. CDR3 amino acids: CASSPLGLGRGLNTDTQYF. CDR3 DNA: TGTGCCAGCTCACCACTAGGTCTGGGCAGGGGATTGAACACAGATACGCAGTATTTT.

This rearrangement joins TRBV19 to TRBJ1-1, with 7 bases identical to TRBD1. After removal of 4 bases from V and 5 bases from J, the junction contained 7 bases not matched to a gene. The length of the CDR3 is 14 residues. Per germline, CDR1 LNHDA and CDR2 SQIVND (reference sequence). The CDR3 nucleotides read TGTGCCAGTAGTACTGACAGGGTTCGGACTGAAGCTTTCTTT. Protein: CASSTDRVRTEAFF.

This rearrangement joins TRBV6-6 to TRBJ2-2; 8 nucleotides match TRBD2. Unmatched junction bases numbered 8, after V lost 8 bases and J lost 0 bases. The CDR3 is 16 residues long. Germline lookup yields CDR1 MNHNY and CDR2 SVGAGI (reference sequence). This chain's CDR3 is CASSLAGKANTGELFF. CDR3 DNA sequence: TGTGCCAGCTCCTTAGCGGGAAAAGCGAACACCGGGGAGCTGTTTTTT.

This clone was observed a handful of times. This chain links TRBV10-3 with TRBJ1-3, with D unresolved. CDR1 and CDR2 (germline): ENHRY, SYGVKD. CDR3 length equals 12 residues. V lost 6 bases and J lost 3, with 6 bases in between. CDR3 nucleotides: TGTGCCATCAGGGGAGGTGGAAACACCATATATTTT. Translated: CAIRGGGNTIYF.

This clone was counted between two and nine times. This sequence joins TRBV6-2 or TRBV6-3 and TRBJ2-7; D not resolved. Deletions cut 0 bases from V and 7 bases from J, with 13 bases between. CDR1 and CDR2 (germline): MNHEY, SVGEGT. This CDR3 is built from 14 residues. This CDR3 is CASSYSAGLEEQYF. DNA for the CDR3: TGTGCCAGCAGTTACTCGGCTGGTCTGGAGGAGCAGTACTTC.